The 30 T cell receptor beta chains below were found in one sample sequenced in a study of cytomegalovirus exposure and HLA in healthy donors. Only in-frame clones appear in the TCRdb table, and some are missing; sequencing was by immunoSEQ multiplex PCR. Of tens of thousands of clones in the sample, around 95% were seen once. Sequencing was done on a sample of PBMCs. The receptor set was obtained from a man between 18 and 29 years old in good health and CMV-seropositive.

The rearrangement uses TRBV6-5 and TRBJ1-1; possibly TRBD1 for D (6 bases). The CDR3 consists of 15 residues. With 5 bases removed from V and 4 bases from J, the gap between germline ends came to 17 bases. Germline CDR1 is MNHEY and CDR2 is SVGAGI. The DNA for the CDR3 is TGTGCCAGCAGTCCCTACAGGGAGGGGGGCACTGAAGCTTTCTTT. It encodes CASSPYREGGTEAFF.

J is TRBJ2-7 and V is TRBV28; 12 bases fit TRBD2. CDR3 length equals 15 residues. V shed 6 bases, J shed 1 base, and the junction held 4 bases outside the gene matches. Per the germline V gene, CDR1 is MDHEN and CDR2 is SYDVKM. The CDR3 spells CASRTTSGRSYEQYF. The CDR3, as DNA: TGTGCCAGCAGGACCACTAGCGGGAGGTCCTACGAGCAGTACTTC.

The V and J genes are TRBV28 and TRBJ1-2, with 9 bases lining up with TRBD1. V lost 3 bases to trimming and J lost 4 bases; unmatched junction nucleotides: 3. This CDR3 region has 14 residues. Per germline, CDR1 MDHEN and CDR2 SYDVKM. CDR3 in amino acids: CASSLGQGVYGYTF. CDR3 sequence (DNA): TGTGCCAGCAGTTTGGGACAGGGCGTCTATGGCTACACCTTC.

The CDR3 here is CASSLRISSTDTQYF. The CDR3 nucleotides read TGTGCCAGCAGCCTGAGGATTTCTAGCACAGATACGCAGTATTTT. The chain has TRBV7-2 and TRBJ2-3; D gene uncertain. In germline, CDR1 is SGHTA, CDR2 FQGNSA. The V and J ends lost 5 bases and 0 bases respectively, with 12 bases between them. There are 15 residues in the CDR3.

This chain uses TRBV7-3 with TRBJ2-3, with 10 bases aligning to TRBD2. The CDR3 spans 16 residues. Trimming took 5 bases from V and 4 from J; bases not matched to a gene: 9. Germline V CDR1 and CDR2: SGHTA, FQGTGA. The CDR3 sequence is CASSNYPGTSADTQYF. Here the CDR3 DNA reads TGTGCCAGCAGCAATTATCCCGGGACTAGCGCAGATACGCAGTATTTT.

V is TRBV6-1 and J is TRBJ2-6; D is possibly TRBD2 (5 bases). There are 15 residues in the CDR3. V was pared by 5 bases and J by 0 bases, with 8 bases between. CDR1 MNHNS and CDR2 SASEGT come from the germline V gene. DNA of the CDR3: TGTGCCAGCAGTCCAACTAGCTCTGGGGCCAACGTCCTGACTTTC. Amino acid sequence: CASSPTSSGANVLTF.

The V gene is TRBV9, the J gene TRBJ1-6; D not certain. Germline loops: CDR1 SGDLS, CDR2 YYNGEE. This CDR3 spans 12 amino acids. Trimming removed 0 bases from V and 12 bases from J, with 7 bases in between. CDR3 in DNA: TGTGCCAGCAGCGTAGGTTCGGGACCCCTCCACTTT. Protein: CASSVGSGPLHF.

This clone appeared once. The chain has TRBV7-2 and TRBJ2-7; tentative D call: TRBD1 (7 bases). The CDR3 is 16 amino acids. The germline V gene has CDR1 SGHTA and CDR2 FQGNSA. V lost 5 bases and J 6 bases, leaving 23 bases between the germline ends. The CDR3 region is CASSLGDSALEGEQYF. The CDR3 nucleotides are TGTGCCAGCAGCCTGGGGGACAGCGCCTTGGAGGGCGAGCAGTACTTC.

This clone has only one observation. The chain couples TRBV5-3 to TRBJ1-2; tentatively, D is TRBD1 (6 bases). TRBV5-3 is marked as an open reading frame, function uncertain. Trimming stripped 4 bases from V and 6 bases from J, with 19 bases between. The CDR3 extends over 15 amino acids. Here the CDR3 DNA reads TGTGCCAGAAGCCCTTGTAACAGGGAAGGCGATGGCTACACCTTC. Translated, it gives CARSPCNREGDGYTF.

The rearrangement uses TRBV30 and TRBJ2-1; 7 nucleotides align to TRBD2. Germline trimming cut 2 bases from V and 7 bases from J; bases unmatched to any gene: 11. This CDR3 contains 15 residues. Germline V lookup: CDR1 GTSNPN, CDR2 SVGIG (reference sequence). The CDR3 region has the DNA TGTGCCTGGAGTACCATGGCGGGGGTGGCAAATGAGCAGTTCTTC. Amino acid sequence: CAWSTMAGVANEQFF.

V usage is TRBV20-1 and J usage is TRBJ1-1, with D unclear. This CDR3 region has 11 residues. Per germline, CDR1 DFQATT and CDR2 SNEGSKA (reference sequence). In nucleotides, the CDR3 is TGCAGCGGCGGGCAGAACACTGAAGCTTTCTTT. Translated, it gives CSGGQNTEAFF.

This clone was seen a few times. The gene calls are TRBV9 and TRBJ1-1; a weak D match, TRBD1 (5 bases). The CDR3 extends over 14 amino acids. The germline V and J ends were trimmed by 0 bases and 1 base, with 7 bases remaining between them. Germline V gene lookup returns CDR1 SGDLS and CDR2 YYNGEE. The CDR3 nucleotides are TGTGCCAGCAGCGTAGGGGGCTGGAACACTGAAGCTTTCTTT. It encodes CASSVGGWNTEAFF.

The V gene is TRBV19, the J gene TRBJ1-2; TRBD1 might be the D (5 bases). The germline gives CDR1 LNHDA, CDR2 SQIVND (reference sequence). V was trimmed by 1 base and J by 0 bases, leaving 12 bases between them. This CDR3 has 16 amino acids. The CDR3: CASSIVGAATNYGYTF. CDR3 in DNA: TGTGCCAGTAGTATAGTTGGGGCCGCGACTAACTATGGCTACACCTTC.

This clone was recorded only once. The chain links TRBV19 to TRBJ1-1; 8 bases map to TRBD1. Germline CDR1 is LNHDA and CDR2 is SQIVND (reference sequence). V gave up 5 bases and J gave up 7 bases; unmatched junction bases: 6. This CDR3 is 13 amino acids long. DNA of the CDR3: TGTGCCAGTAGTCTCCGACAGGGGATTGAAGCTTTCTTT. Translated: CASSLRQGIEAFF.

The chain couples TRBV27 to TRBJ2-2, with D hard to call. V lost 5 bases and J lost 3, with 7 bases in between. Germline V gene data show CDR1 as MNHEY and CDR2 as SMNVEV (reference sequence). The CDR3 has 13 residues. The CDR3 DNA is TGTGCCAGCAGTCCACGGGACACCGGGGAGCTGTTTTTT. Translating it yields CASSPRDTGELFF.

V usage is TRBV10-3 and J usage is TRBJ2-3, with 11 bases identical to TRBD2. V lost 3 bases and J lost 2; bases outside the gene matches: 7. CDR1 and CDR2 from the germline V gene are ENHRY and SYGVKD. This CDR3 comprises 17 residues. The CDR3, as DNA: TGTGCCATCAGTGATGAACTAGCGGGGGCTTCCACAGATACGCAGTATTTT. Amino acid sequence: CAISDELAGASTDTQYF.

V usage is TRBV18 and J usage is TRBJ1-3; 7 nucleotides match TRBD1. J lost 0 bases, V lost 5 bases, and 7 bases had no gene match. This CDR3 is 16 amino acids long. The V gene's germline CDR1 is KGHSH and CDR2 LQKENI. The DNA for the CDR3 is TGTGCCAGCTCAGGCTACAGGGGATACTCTGGAAACACCATATATTTT. This gives the protein CASSGYRGYSGNTIYF.

V gene TRBV14 combines with J gene TRBJ2-2; the match to TRBD1 covers 8 bases. CDR3 length: 21 residues. Germline V lookup: CDR1 SGHDN, CDR2 FVKESK. The J segment lost 3 bases and the V segment lost 6 bases, leaving 24 bases of the junction unmatched. CDR3 amino acids: CASSGVPAALRPGGYTGELFF. The CDR3, as DNA: TGTGCCAGCAGTGGAGTGCCAGCAGCCTTAAGACCAGGGGGCTACACCGGGGAGCTGTTTTTT.

The chain uses TRBV30 and TRBJ2-1; 13 bases are a match to TRBD2. Germline CDR1 GTSNPN, CDR2 SVGIG (reference sequence). The CDR3 has 16 residues. The V and J ends lost 7 bases and 8 bases, in that order; junction bases with no gene match: 14. CDR3 residues: CASDLRGTSGIDEQFF. Written as DNA, the CDR3 is TGTGCCTCTGATCTTAGGGGGACTAGCGGGATAGATGAGCAGTTCTTC.

The chain carries TRBV6-1 and TRBJ2-7, with TRBD1 matching over 7 bases. Germline V CDR1 and CDR2: MNHNS, SASEGT. V shed 2 bases, J shed 3 bases, and the junction held 7 bases outside the gene matches. The length of the CDR3 is 15 residues. The CDR3 coding sequence is TGTGCCAGCAGTGAATGGGGACAGACAAGCTACGAGCAGTACTTC. Residues: CASSEWGQTSYEQYF.

In its sample, this clone was seen once. The genes are TRBV5-5 and TRBJ2-2; a weak D match, TRBD1 (5 bases). The germline V and J ends were trimmed by 4 bases and 4 bases, with 5 bases remaining between them. The germline V gene has CDR1 SGHKS and CDR2 YYEKEE (reference sequence). The CDR3 runs 12 residues. The CDR3 nucleotides read TGTGCCAGCAGCGGGGCCACCGGGGAGCTGTTTTTT. This gives the protein CASSGATGELFF.

The gene calls are TRBV11-3 and TRBJ2-2, with D unresolved. The CDR3 has 16 residues. Between the trimmed V and J ends, which lost 2 bases and 6 bases, there was a span of 16 bases. The germline V gene has CDR1 SGHNT and CDR2 YENEEA. The CDR3: CASSLTPAPTPGELFF. CDR3 DNA: TGTGCCAGCAGCTTAACCCCCGCACCTACCCCCGGGGAGCTGTTTTTT.

The chain is built from TRBV7-8 and TRBJ1-1, with 9 bases aligning to TRBD1. Germline CDR1 reads SGHVS; CDR2 reads FQNEAQ. V shed 7 bases, J shed 8 bases, and the junction held 14 bases outside the gene matches. The CDR3 length is 15 residues. The CDR3 DNA sequence: TGTGCCAGCACCCTTACTTCGGGACAGGGTTTCGAAGCTTTCTTT. Protein: CASTLTSGQGFEAFF.

This clone was picked up one time. The V gene is TRBV2, the J gene TRBJ2-1; 11 bases agree with TRBD2. The V and J ends lost 7 bases and 7 bases, in that order; junction bases with no gene match: 9. In germline, CDR1 is SNHLY, CDR2 FYNNEI. The CDR3 has 15 amino acids. CDR3 coding DNA: TGTGCCAGCACAATTCTAGCGGGGGGCCAGAATGAGCAGTTCTTC. This gives the protein CASTILAGGQNEQFF.

This chain links TRBV30 with TRBJ2-7; D unresolved. The V gene's germline CDR1 is GTSNPN and CDR2 SVGIG (reference sequence). V lost 4 bases, J lost 1 base, and 11 bases lay in between. This CDR3 is built from 13 residues. CDR3 DNA sequence: TGTGCCTGGATCCCGAGGAGTTCCTACGAGCAGTACTTC. Its protein product is CAWIPRSSYEQYF.

A remark on this clone: An end of the junction differs from the germline gene, which may be a read error. The chain is built from TRBV7-3 and TRBJ2-3, with 8 nucleotides matching TRBD1. This CDR3 region has 14 residues. Germline V lookup: CDR1 SGHTA, CDR2 FQGTGA. CDR3: CASSVGQGTDTQYF. DNA for the CDR3: TGTGCCAGCAGCGTCGGACAGGGCACGGATACGCAGTATTTT.

Worth noting for this clone: This specimen includes other DNA sequences encoding the same CDR3. CDR3 DNA sequence: TGTGCCAGCAGCTTGGGGCTAGCGGGCCTCCAAGAGACCCAGTACTTC. Translation gives CASSLGLAGLQETQYF. The chain couples TRBV5-6 to TRBJ2-5, with TRBD2 matching 8 bases. From germline, CDR1 is SGHDT and CDR2 YYEEEE. V was pared by 0 bases and J by 1 base, with 5 bases of the junction left unmatched. This CDR3 is 16 amino acids long.

V gene TRBV9 combines with J gene TRBJ2-3, with 7 positions matching TRBD2. The CDR3 is 15 residues long. The germline V gene encodes CDR1 SGDLS and CDR2 YYNGEE. The V gene end was trimmed by 3 bases and the J gene end by 0 bases; junction bases not matched to a gene: 4. The CDR3 nucleotides read TGTGCCAGCAGCGGAGCGGGACCCAGCACAGATACGCAGTATTTT. This translates into CASSGAGPSTDTQYF.

V gene TRBV19 combines with J gene TRBJ2-5, with a tentative D call TRBD1 (6 bases). Germline CDR1 and CDR2: LNHDA and SQIVND (reference sequence). The length of the CDR3 is 14 residues. V was clipped by 5 bases and J by 2 bases, with 12 bases between them. As DNA, the CDR3 is TGTGCCAGTAGTCCAGACAGGTATCAAGAGACCCAGTACTTC. Encoded protein: CASSPDRYQETQYF.

This rearrangement joins TRBV6-4 to TRBJ2-2; unclear D gene. This CDR3 region has 13 residues. CDR1 MRHNA and CDR2 SNTAGT come from the germline V gene. V dropped 2 bases and J dropped 3 bases, with 4 bases sitting between them. The DNA of the CDR3 is TGTGCCAGCAGTGACGGAGACACCGGGGAGCTGTTTTTT. Amino acids: CASSDGDTGELFF.